The 16 T cell receptor beta chains presented below share a single source sample, sequenced in a study of radiation and T cells in renal cell carcinoma. Noted time point: blood 4 weeks post-SBRT, at nephrectomy. As for treatment: 15 Gy SBRT to primary tumor, nephrectomy 4 weeks later. Profiling relied on immunoSEQ multiplex PCR, and the TCRdb table lists in-frame clones only, not all of them. The sample holds fewer than 200,000 clones, 88% seen once. The input for sequencing was blood, taken from a patient whose treatment included radiotherapy and nephrectomy. The receptors derive from a woman aged 45-65 years with renal cell carcinoma.

CDR3 in amino acids: CASSPSDRGILETQYF. The CDR3 DNA follows: TGTGCCAGCTCACCATCGGACAGGGGGATATTGGAGACCCAGTACTTC. The chain carries TRBV18 and TRBJ2-5; 10 bases fit TRBD1. V lost 2 bases, J lost 5 bases, and 8 bases stayed unmatched. The CDR3 totals 16 residues. CDR1 is KGHSH and CDR2 is LQKENI in the germline V gene.

This chain connects TRBV10-3 to TRBJ2-1; D not resolved. CDR1 ENHRY and CDR2 SYGVKD come from the germline V gene. There are 13 residues in the CDR3. Trimming took off 5 bases at V and 8 bases at J, with 13 bases between the two ends. The CDR3 DNA reads TGTGCCATCAGTCAAGAGCGTGACGATGAGCAGTTCTTC. Translating gives CAISQERDDEQFF.

This chain connects TRBV11-2 to TRBJ1-1; the D is unclear. Germline values: CDR1 SGHAT, CDR2 FQNNGV. CDR3 size: 10 residues. The germline V and J ends were trimmed by 6 bases and 4 bases, with 3 bases remaining between them. CDR3 sequence: CASRSTEAFF. DNA of the CDR3: TGTGCCAGCAGGTCCACTGAAGCTTTCTTT.

CDR3 region: CASSLALGETQHF. The CDR3 DNA reads TGTGCCAGCAGCTTAGCGCTCGGCGAGACCCAGCATTTT. The rearrangement joins TRBV7-9 to TRBJ1-5; D is undetermined. The CDR3 sequence is 13 residues long. The germline CDR1 and CDR2 sequences are SEHNR and FQNEAQ (reference sequence). V lost 0 bases, J lost 11 bases, and 11 bases lay in between.

The chain has TRBV6-5 and TRBJ1-6; TRBD1 matches at 8 bases. Unmatched junction bases numbered 11, after V lost 4 bases and J lost 12 bases. This CDR3 has 15 residues. Germline assignment: CDR1 MNHEY and CDR2 SVGAGI. The CDR3 DNA reads as TGTGCCAGCAGTTTGACCGGGACAGGCCCTAGACCCCTCCACTTT. It encodes CASSLTGTGPRPLHF.

V and J are TRBV30 and TRBJ2-4; 9 positions agree with TRBD1. Germline assignment: CDR1 GTSNPN and CDR2 SVGIG (reference sequence). With 6 bases clipped from V and 3 bases from J, the junction kept 9 bases outside the gene matches. CDR3 size: 15 residues. CDR3 nucleotides: TGTGCCTGCAACGGACAGGGGAGTGTCAAAAACATTCAGTACTTC. Encoded protein: CACNGQGSVKNIQYF.

The rearrangement uses TRBV7-8 and TRBJ2-7; a weak D match, TRBD1 (7 bases). The CDR3 runs 14 residues. V was pared by 0 bases and J by 6 bases, with 12 bases between. Germline-derived CDR1 and CDR2 are SGHVS and FQNEAQ. For the CDR3, the DNA is TGTGCCAGCAGCTTAGCGAGGCAGGGGGGCGAGCAGTACTTC. Amino acids: CASSLARQGGEQYF.

The rearrangement links TRBV5-1 to TRBJ1-3; no definite D call. V lost 2 bases and J lost 0, with 12 bases in between. The CDR3 runs 16 residues. Germline V gene sequence: CDR1 SGHRS, CDR2 YFSETQ. CDR3 sequence (DNA): TGCGCCAGCAGCTTCACAGCCCAACCCTCTGGAAACACCATATATTTT. It codes for CASSFTAQPSGNTIYF.

The chain joins TRBV6-5 to TRBJ1-2, with 10 nucleotides matching TRBD1. Trimming removed 5 bases from V and 7 bases from J; junction bases left unmatched: 10. CDR1 is MNHEY, CDR2 SVGAGI, per germline. This CDR3 region has 15 residues. CDR3 residues: CASSRPGTGDGGYTF. CDR3 DNA: TGTGCCAGCAGTCGTCCCGGGACAGGGGACGGTGGCTACACCTTC.

This chain links TRBV11-3 with TRBJ2-5; D remains ambiguous. Per germline, CDR1 SGHNT and CDR2 YENEEA. The germline V and J ends were trimmed by 5 bases and 5 bases, with 15 bases remaining between them. The CDR3 runs 14 residues. CDR3 region: CASSPTRSQETQYF. The CDR3 DNA follows: TGTGCCAGCAGCCCCACAAGGTCCCAGGAGACCCAGTACTTC.

In DNA, the CDR3 is TGTGCCAGCTCACCGGGACAGGGAGGAGGCTACACCTTC. Its translation: CASSPGQGGGYTF. The J gene is TRBJ1-2, the V gene TRBV18; 9 nucleotides line up with TRBD1. The CDR3 extends over 13 amino acids. V shed 3 bases and J 8 bases; nucleotides not matched to a gene: 4. Germline CDR1 KGHSH, CDR2 LQKENI.

V usage is TRBV9 and J usage is TRBJ1-6; 10 bases fit TRBD1. The ends lost 2 bases at V and 9 bases at J; junction bases unmatched: 5. Per the germline V gene, CDR1 is SGDLS and CDR2 is YYNGEE. There are 15 residues in the CDR3. The CDR3 DNA follows: TGTGCCAGCAGCGTCCAAGGACAGGGGGGTTCACCCCTCCACTTT. Translated: CASSVQGQGGSPLHF.

The count of this clone is one. The chain has TRBV5-4 and TRBJ1-1; D perhaps matches TRBD1 (5 bases). The germline CDR1 and CDR2 sequences are SGHNT and YYREEE (reference sequence). The CDR3 runs to 11 residues. With 7 bases removed from V and 5 bases from J, the gap between germline ends came to 9 bases. The CDR3 DNA reads as TGTGCCAGCCTTCGGGGGACTGAAGCTTTCTTT. Translating gives CASLRGTEAFF.

This chain connects TRBV6-5 to TRBJ1-4, with unresolved D. This CDR3 has 16 amino acids. With 2 bases removed from V and 12 bases from J, the gap between germline ends came to 22 bases. Germline V lookup: CDR1 MNHEY, CDR2 SVGAGI. The CDR3 is CASSYPKWRVLVELFF. The CDR3 DNA reads TGTGCCAGCAGTTACCCCAAGTGGCGGGTTTTGGTTGAACTGTTTTTT.

The V and J genes are TRBV4-3 and TRBJ1-6; TRBD1 aligns across 10 bases. Germline loops: CDR1 LGHNA, CDR2 YSLEER. CDR3 length equals 21 residues. J lost 10 bases, V lost 1 base, and 22 bases had no gene match. The CDR3 reads CASSQASSGQGMQGPHSPLHF. The CDR3 DNA sequence: TGCGCCAGCAGCCAAGCTAGCTCGGGACAGGGGATGCAAGGCCCACACTCACCCCTCCACTTT.

The CDR3 nucleotides read TGTGCCAGCAGTCGCAGGGGGTCTAAGAACGAGCAGTACTTC. Its protein product is CASSRRGSKNEQYF. The rearrangement joins TRBV6-5 to TRBJ2-7, with 7 bases identical to TRBD1. The germline CDR1 and CDR2 sequences are MNHEY and SVGAGI. This CDR3 spans 14 amino acids. Trimming at V came to 5 bases and at J to 5 bases, leaving 9 bases not matched to a gene.